This T cell receptor (beta chain) was found in a study of T-cell reconstitution after alpha-beta-depleted transplantation in children. The V gene's germline CDR1 is SGDLS and CDR2 YYNGEE. CDR3 size: 16 residues. The germline V and J ends were trimmed by 4 bases and 2 bases, with 16 bases remaining between them. This clonotype was counted a few times. The authors prepared the TCRbeta library with unique molecular identifiers. TCRdb recomputed calls from the PCR reads with MiXCR, one row per CDR3 protein. The sample has 450,000 to 500,000 distinct CDR3 sequences, under 15% seen once. The chain combines TRBV9 with TRBJ2-1; the D is unclear. This clonotype was obtained from a human donor who donated a stem cell graft to a child with combined immunodeficiency. The sample was PBMCs from the stem cell graft donor, taken from the stem cell graft. CDR3 sequence reads: CASSLTDEKTYNEQFF. The CDR3 nucleotides are TGTGCCAGCAGCTTGACTGACGAGAAGACCTACAATGAGCAGTTCTTC.